This paragraph reports one TCR beta chain. These data come from a study of blood T cell repertoires in COVID-19. Study information: Sample material is recorded as cDNA or gDNA derived from T cells, B-cell-depleted T cells, or PBMCs.

Some clones are missing from TCRdb's copy, which holds only in-frame ones; the method was immunoSEQ multiplex PCR. The sample records 250,000 to 350,000 clones, approximately 84% being singletons. Cohorts were based on clinical histories the participants reported. The CDR3 runs 15 residues. From germline, CDR1 is SEHNR and CDR2 FQNEAQ (reference sequence). Deletions cut 4 bases from V and 0 bases from J, with 13 bases between. The chain joins TRBV7-9 to TRBJ2-7; D perhaps matches TRBD1 (6 bases). This clonotype originated in a woman aged 18-29 years who had recovered from COVID-19. Sequenced input: PBMCs or T cells enriched from blood (not recorded which). Here the CDR3 DNA reads TGTGCCAGCAGCTCAAGACAGGTCCACTCCTACGAGCAGTACTTC. Residues: CASSSRQVHSYEQYF.